This paragraph reports one TCR beta chain. This sample was taken from a study of blood T cell repertoires in COVID-19. Turning to the study itself: The analysed material was cDNA or gDNA that came from T cells, B-cell-depleted T cells, or PBMCs.

In the original processing: Amplified reference gene primers provided the basis for estimating nucleated cell counts. Sequencing used immunoSEQ multiplex PCR; TCRdb keeps in-frame clones, though not all of them. V, J and clone size derive from that table, while D and trimming were established from the DNA sequence. Of under 350,000 clones listed, around 82% are singletons. The J segment lost 1 base and the V segment lost 2 bases, leaving 1 base of the junction unmatched. CDR1 is SGHNT and CDR2 is YYREEE in the germline V gene (reference sequence). The CDR3 loop spans 15 amino acids. This TCR derives from a woman aged 45 to 65 who had recovered from COVID-19. The material sequenced was peripheral blood. The chain joins TRBV5-4 to TRBJ2-5; 11 positions agree with TRBD2. This chain's CDR3 is CASSFSGRAQETQYF. In DNA, the CDR3 is TGTGCCAGCAGCTTTAGCGGGAGGGCCCAAGAGACCCAGTACTTC.